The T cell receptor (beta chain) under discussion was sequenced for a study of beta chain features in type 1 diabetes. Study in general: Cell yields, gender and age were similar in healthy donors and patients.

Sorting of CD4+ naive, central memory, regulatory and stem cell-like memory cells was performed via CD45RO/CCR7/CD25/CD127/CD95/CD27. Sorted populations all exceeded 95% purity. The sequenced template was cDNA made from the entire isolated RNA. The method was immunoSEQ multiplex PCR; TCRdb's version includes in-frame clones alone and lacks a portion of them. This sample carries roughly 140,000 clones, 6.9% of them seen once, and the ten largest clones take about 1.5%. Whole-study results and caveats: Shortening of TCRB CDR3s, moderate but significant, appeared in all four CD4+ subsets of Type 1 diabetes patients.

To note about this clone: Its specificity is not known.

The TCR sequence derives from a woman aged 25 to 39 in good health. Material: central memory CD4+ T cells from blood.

The CDR3 is CASSLQRQGSYNEQFF. The CDR3 DNA is TGTGCCAGCAGTTTACAAAGACAGGGATCATACAATGAGCAGTTCTTC. This sequence joins TRBV28 and TRBJ2-1; TRBD1 aligns across 7 bases. Trimming took 2 bases from V and 4 from J; bases not matched to a gene: 8. Germline lookup yields CDR1 MDHEN and CDR2 SYDVKM. CDR3 length equals 16 residues.